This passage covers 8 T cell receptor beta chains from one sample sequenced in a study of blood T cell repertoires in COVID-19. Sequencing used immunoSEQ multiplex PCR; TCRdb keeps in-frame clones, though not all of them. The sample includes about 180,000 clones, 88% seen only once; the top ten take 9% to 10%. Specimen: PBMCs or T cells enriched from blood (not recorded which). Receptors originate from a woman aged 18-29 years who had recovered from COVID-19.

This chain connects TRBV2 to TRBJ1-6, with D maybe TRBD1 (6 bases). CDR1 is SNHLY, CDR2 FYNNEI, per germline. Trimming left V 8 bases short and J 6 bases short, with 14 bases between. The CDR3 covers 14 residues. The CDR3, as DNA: TGTGCCAGCCAGGGGCACACCGTTAATTCACCCCTCCACTTT. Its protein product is CASQGHTVNSPLHF.

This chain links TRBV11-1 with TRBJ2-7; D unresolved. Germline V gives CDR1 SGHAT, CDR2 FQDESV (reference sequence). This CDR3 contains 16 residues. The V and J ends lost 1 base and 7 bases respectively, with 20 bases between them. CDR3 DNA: TGTGCCAGCAGCTTAGAATCTACCCTTTCCACGCGAGAGCAGTACTTC. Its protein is CASSLESTLSTREQYF.

In DNA form, the CDR3 reads TGTGCCAGCAGTCCACTTGGGCAGGGAAGGGAGACCCAGTACTTC. Translating gives CASSPLGQGRETQYF. The V call is TRBV3-1 (or the pseudogene TRBV3-2), the J call TRBJ2-5; possible D gene TRBD1, 5 bases. Trimming cost V 6 bases and J 5 bases, with 19 bases left between them. CDR1 LGHDT and CDR2 YNNKEL come from the germline V gene (reference sequence). The length of the CDR3 is 15 residues.

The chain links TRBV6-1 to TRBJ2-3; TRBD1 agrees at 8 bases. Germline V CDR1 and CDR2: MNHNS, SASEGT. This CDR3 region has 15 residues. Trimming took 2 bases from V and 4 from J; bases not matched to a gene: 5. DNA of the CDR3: TGTGCCAGCAGTGAATGGACAGGGTTCGCAGATACGCAGTATTTT. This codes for CASSEWTGFADTQYF.

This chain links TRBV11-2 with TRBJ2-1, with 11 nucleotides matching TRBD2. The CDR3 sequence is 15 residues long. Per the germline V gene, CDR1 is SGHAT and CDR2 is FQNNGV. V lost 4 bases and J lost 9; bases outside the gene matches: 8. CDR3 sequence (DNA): TGTGCCAGCAGCTCCTTAGCGGGGGGGCCTGTTGAGCAGTTCTTC. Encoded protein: CASSSLAGGPVEQFF.

The CDR3 coding sequence is TGTGCCAGCAGCTTAGCGGGGATAGCGAGGGAGACCCAGTACTTC. Translation: CASSLAGIARETQYF. The rearrangement links TRBV7-9 to TRBJ2-5, with D possibly TRBD2 on 5 matching bases. Germline V gene data show CDR1 as SEHNR and CDR2 as FQNEAQ (reference sequence). V lost 0 bases and J lost 5, with 13 bases in between. The CDR3 is 15 residues long.

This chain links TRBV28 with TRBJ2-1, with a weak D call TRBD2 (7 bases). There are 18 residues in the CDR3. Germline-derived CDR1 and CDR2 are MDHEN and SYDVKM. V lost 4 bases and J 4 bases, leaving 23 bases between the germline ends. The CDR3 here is CASSYHVGGPTSYNEQFF. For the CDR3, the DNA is TGTGCCAGCAGTTATCATGTCGGGGGGCCAACCTCTTACAATGAGCAGTTCTTC.

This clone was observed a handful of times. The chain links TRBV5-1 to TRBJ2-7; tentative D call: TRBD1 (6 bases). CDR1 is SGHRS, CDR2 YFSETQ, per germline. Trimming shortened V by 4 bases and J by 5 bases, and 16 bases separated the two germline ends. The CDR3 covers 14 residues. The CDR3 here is CASSQVQGYHEQYF. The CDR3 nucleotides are TGCGCCAGCAGCCAAGTTCAGGGGTACCACGAGCAGTACTTC.